Each of the 30 T cell receptor beta chains below was sequenced from the same sample in a study of blood T cell repertoires in COVID-19. TCRdb's copy holds only in-frame clones and misses some; the assay was immunoSEQ multiplex PCR. The table has 100,000 to 150,000 clones, roughly 91% seen once; the top ten hold around 4.5%. The source material was peripheral blood. The receptors were gathered from a man in his fifties or sixties with COVID-19, enrolled during active disease.

The V and J genes are TRBV6-2 or TRBV6-3 and TRBJ2-1; D possibly corresponds to TRBD2 (7 bases). There are 15 residues in the CDR3. V was trimmed by 6 bases and J by 7 bases, leaving 19 bases between them. Germline lookup yields CDR1 MNHEY and CDR2 SVGEGT. CDR3 region: CASSPRGGARNEQFF. In DNA, the CDR3 is TGTGCCAGCAGCCCAAGGGGGGGGGCCAGAAATGAGCAGTTCTTC.

A single count supports this clone. The chain is built from TRBV5-1 and TRBJ2-5; 10 bases match TRBD2. The CDR3 is 16 amino acids. CDR1 is SGHRS and CDR2 is YFSETQ in the germline V gene. V lost 1 base, J lost 5 bases, and 8 bases stayed unmatched. CDR3 amino acids: CASSLRLAGDFETQYF. The CDR3 DNA follows: TGCGCCAGCAGCTTGAGGCTAGCGGGGGATTTTGAGACCCAGTACTTC.

In its sample, this clone was seen a few times. The chain links TRBV12-5 to TRBJ1-1; the match to TRBD1 covers 11 bases. This CDR3 is built from 16 residues. J gave up 4 bases and V 7 bases, and 11 bases lay outside the gene matches. Germline V gives CDR1 LGHNT, CDR2 FRNRAP. The DNA for the CDR3 is TGTGCTAGTGCCCTTGGACAGGGGGCAAGGGGCACTGAAGCTTTCTTT. It translates to CASALGQGARGTEAFF. Looking up the rest from reference TRBV12-5 and TRBJ1-1 gives the full variable domain: DARVTQTPRHKVTEMGQEVTMRCQPILGHNTVFWYRQTMMQGLELLAYFRNRAPLDDSGMPKDRFSAEMPDATLATLKIQPSEPRDSAVYFCASALGQGARGTEAFFGQGTRLTVV.

The V and J genes are TRBV13 and TRBJ1-3; D is perhaps TRBD1 (6 bases). V gave up 0 bases and J gave up 1 base, with 13 bases separating them. CDR1 is PRHDT, CDR2 FYEKMQ, per germline (reference sequence). This CDR3 comprises 17 residues. The CDR3 DNA reads as TGTGCCAGCAGCTTAGGACTGGGGGCGAGGTCTGGAAACACCATATATTTT. Residues: CASSLGLGARSGNTIYF.

CDR3: CASSLLGAGETQYF. For the CDR3, the DNA is TGTGCCAGCAGCCTCCTAGGGGCGGGGGAGACCCAGTACTTC. This chain uses TRBV6-5 with TRBJ2-5, with D possibly matching TRBD2 (6 bases). The germline CDR1 and CDR2 sequences are MNHEY and SVGAGI. The CDR3 spans 14 residues. Trimming cost V 6 bases and J 5 bases, with 16 bases left between them.

The chain carries TRBV7-2 and TRBJ1-4, with 7 nucleotides matching TRBD1. Unmatched junction bases numbered 7, after V lost 8 bases and J lost 4 bases. CDR3 size: 14 residues. Per the germline V gene, CDR1 is SGHTA and CDR2 is FQGNSA. CDR3 sequence: CASAGTALNEKLFF. DNA of the CDR3: TGTGCCAGCGCCGGGACAGCCCTTAATGAAAAACTGTTTTTT.

The J gene is TRBJ2-3, the V gene TRBV7-2, with 15 bases identical to TRBD2. The CDR3 consists of 16 residues. After removal of 6 bases from V and 5 bases from J, the junction contained 6 bases not matched to a gene. CDR1 SGHTA and CDR2 FQGNSA come from the germline V gene. The CDR3 region is CASRRTSGGAGDTQYF. The CDR3 DNA sequence: TGTGCCAGCAGGCGGACTAGCGGGGGGGCAGGAGATACGCAGTATTTT.

The table lists this clone with a few counts. The chain joins TRBV7-9 to TRBJ1-2; weak D call: TRBD1 (5 bases). Between the trimmed V and J ends, which lost 4 bases and 7 bases, there was a span of 19 bases. Germline V gives CDR1 SEHNR, CDR2 FQNEAQ (reference sequence). The CDR3 runs 15 residues. CDR3 sequence (DNA): TGTGCCAGCAGCTCCACCGCGGGACTCGGGTTTGGCTACACCTTC. This sequence encodes CASSSTAGLGFGYTF.

The chain has TRBV4-1 and TRBJ2-7; 9 nucleotides align to TRBD1. This CDR3 is 15 amino acids long. Germline CDR1 MGHRA, CDR2 YSYEKL. Unmatched junction bases numbered 4, after V lost 4 bases and J lost 0 bases. The CDR3 DNA sequence: TGCGCCAGCAGCCCTGGACAGGGGCCCTCCTACGAGCAGTACTTC. Its translation: CASSPGQGPSYEQYF.

The chain carries TRBV2 and TRBJ2-7, with TRBD1 as a possible D gene (6 bases). V was shortened by 7 bases and J by 0 bases, with 13 bases between the two germline ends. Germline loops: CDR1 SNHLY, CDR2 FYNNEI. The CDR3 extends over 14 amino acids. This CDR3 is CASTADSYSYEQYF. The CDR3 region has the DNA TGTGCCAGCACCGCGGACAGTTACTCCTACGAGCAGTACTTC. The complete variable domain, with remaining parts taken from reference TRBV2 and TRBJ2-7, reads EPEVTQTPSHQVTQMGQEVILRCVPISNHLYFYWYRQILGQKVEFLVSFYNNEISEKSEIFDDQFSVERPDGSNFTLKIRSTKLEDSAMYFCASTADSYSYEQYFGPGTRLTVT.

The chain uses TRBV6-4 and TRBJ2-1; TRBD1 agrees at 8 bases. With V trimmed by 2 bases and J by 8 bases, 5 bases remained unmatched. CDR1 and CDR2 from the germline V gene are MRHNA and SNTAGT. The CDR3 length is 14 residues. CDR3 sequence (DNA): TGTGCCAGCAGTGACCTTGACAGGGGACATGAGCAGTTCTTC. It codes for CASSDLDRGHEQFF.

The V and J genes are TRBV11-2 and TRBJ1-4; the D is unclear. Germline CDR1 SGHAT, CDR2 FQNNGV. The CDR3 contains 14 residues. Trimming left V 6 bases short and J 5 bases short, with 13 bases between. CDR3 amino acids: CASSSPELNEKLFF. CDR3 DNA: TGTGCCAGCAGTTCCCCCGAGCTAAATGAAAAACTGTTTTTT.

Comment on this clone: Additional DNA sequences in this sample encode the identical CDR3. The chain recombines TRBV18 with TRBJ1-1; D call uncertain. The length of the CDR3 is 14 residues. Germline V gene data show CDR1 as KGHSH and CDR2 as LQKENI. V was pared by 2 bases and J by 0 bases, with 7 bases between. The CDR3 bases are TGTGCCAGCTCACCAAACAGTATGAACACTGAAGCTTTCTTT. It specifies CASSPNSMNTEAFF. The entire variable domain, with the rest obtained from reference TRBV18 and TRBJ1-1, is as follows: NAGVMQNPRHLVRRRGQEARLRCSPMKGHSHVYWYRQLPEEGLKFMVYLQKENIIDESGMPKERFSAEFPKEGPSILRIQQVVRGDSAAYFCASSPNSMNTEAFFGQGTRLTVV.

The chain is built from TRBV5-4 and TRBJ2-1, with no clear D. Between the trimmed V and J ends, which lost 7 bases and 4 bases, there was a span of 12 bases. Germline assignment: CDR1 SGHNT and CDR2 YYREEE (reference sequence). The CDR3 extends over 13 amino acids. The CDR3 is CASATEIYNEQFF. CDR3 in DNA: TGTGCCAGCGCAACAGAGATTTACAATGAGCAGTTCTTC.

V is TRBV6-2 or TRBV6-3 and J is TRBJ1-2; TRBD1 might be the D (6 bases). Trimming left V 2 bases short and J 7 bases short, with 11 bases between. Germline loops: CDR1 MNHEY, CDR2 SVGEGT. There are 13 residues in the CDR3. The CDR3 sequence: CASSYEDRGGYTF. The CDR3 nucleotides read TGTGCCAGCAGTTACGAGGACAGAGGTGGCTACACCTTC.

The chain carries TRBV29-1 and TRBJ1-6; D is ambiguous. V shed 4 bases and J shed 8 bases, with 18 bases lying between them. Germline V lookup: CDR1 SQVTM, CDR2 ANQGSEA. There are 15 residues in the CDR3. The CDR3 DNA sequence: TGCAGCGTTGCCACCGTTCCGGGAGTGGATTCACCCCTCCACTTT. Translated, it gives CSVATVPGVDSPLHF. The variable domain in full, completed from reference TRBV29-1 and TRBJ1-6, reads SAVISQKPSRDICQRGTSLTIQCQVDSQVTMMFWYRQQPGQSLTLIATANQGSEATYESGFVIDKFPISRPNLTFSTLTVSNMSPEDSSIYLCSVATVPGVDSPLHFGNGTRLTVT.

V is TRBV3-1 (or the pseudogene TRBV3-2) and J is TRBJ2-3, with D unclear. Deletions cut 3 bases from V and 2 bases from J, with 9 bases between. The CDR3 consists of 14 residues. Germline CDR1 is LGHDT and CDR2 is YNNKEL (reference sequence). The CDR3 DNA follows: TGTGCCAGCAGCCATGACACTTACACAGATACGCAGTATTTT. It encodes CASSHDTYTDTQYF.

V gene TRBV5-4 combines with J gene TRBJ1-4; 7 bases are a match to TRBD1. Per the germline V gene, CDR1 is SGHNT and CDR2 is YYREEE (reference sequence). J was trimmed by 7 bases and V by 2 bases; bases with no gene match: 11. The CDR3 loop spans 16 amino acids. The CDR3 DNA reads as TGTGCCAGCAGCTTCTTAGGCACCCAGGGGGGTGAAAAACTGTTTTTT. It yields the protein CASSFLGTQGGEKLFF.

The chain is built from TRBV19 and TRBJ2-3; perhaps TRBD1 as D (5 bases). Looked up from germline, CDR1 is LNHDA and CDR2 is SQIVND (reference sequence). The germline V and J ends were trimmed by 5 bases and 2 bases, with 17 bases remaining between them. This CDR3 has 16 residues. The CDR3 DNA is TGTGCCAGTAGTTACGGACAATCTTGGGCCACAGATACGCAGTATTTT. It yields the protein CASSYGQSWATDTQYF.

J is TRBJ1-5 and V is TRBV7-2; D is undetermined. Germline values: CDR1 SGHTA, CDR2 FQGNSA. Deletions cut 1 base from V and 6 bases from J, with 13 bases between. The CDR3 loop spans 15 amino acids. Here the CDR3 DNA reads TGTGCCAGCAGCTTAGAGCCTCGGGGAAGTCAGCCCCAGCATTTT. This gives the protein CASSLEPRGSQPQHF.

V usage is TRBV29-1 and J usage is TRBJ1-2, with D possibly TRBD1 on 6 matching bases. Looked up from germline, CDR1 is SQVTM and CDR2 is ANQGSEA. V dropped 6 bases and J dropped 0 bases, with 14 bases sitting between them. There are 14 residues in the CDR3. The CDR3, as DNA: TGCAGCGTCCGTTGGCAGGGGACTAACTATGGCTACACCTTC. It codes for CSVRWQGTNYGYTF. The full variable domain, its missing parts supplied by reference TRBV29-1 and TRBJ1-2, is SAVISQKPSRDICQRGTSLTIQCQVDSQVTMMFWYRQQPGQSLTLIATANQGSEATYESGFVIDKFPISRPNLTFSTLTVSNMSPEDSSIYLCSVRWQGTNYGYTFGSGTRLTVV.

V gene TRBV2 combines with J gene TRBJ2-1; D is uncertain. V was pared by 5 bases and J by 7 bases, with 12 bases between. CDR3 length: 13 amino acids. Germline assignment: CDR1 SNHLY and CDR2 FYNNEI. The DNA of the CDR3 is TGTGCCAGCAGTCTCGGTCGCGTGAATGAGCAGTTCTTC. Its protein product is CASSLGRVNEQFF.

The V call is TRBV19, the J call TRBJ2-3, with 13 positions matching TRBD2. J gave up 5 bases and V 5 bases, and 4 bases lay outside the gene matches. The germline V gene encodes CDR1 LNHDA and CDR2 SQIVND (reference sequence). There are 15 residues in the CDR3. CDR3 amino acids: CASSATSGGGDTQYF. The CDR3 bases are TGTGCCAGTAGTGCTACTAGCGGGGGGGGAGATACGCAGTATTTT.

The chain employs TRBV19 and TRBJ2-7; D perhaps matches TRBD1 (5 bases). Trimming left V 5 bases short and J 1 base short, with 15 bases between. From germline, CDR1 is LNHDA and CDR2 SQIVND (reference sequence). The CDR3 is 15 residues long. The CDR3 DNA sequence: TGTGCCAGTAGTCCCCGAAGACAGACGTCCTACGAGCAGTACTTC. This sequence encodes CASSPRRQTSYEQYF.

In this sample, this clone turned up once. The gene calls are TRBV14 and TRBJ2-2, with TRBD1 identical over 7 bases. V dropped 6 bases and J dropped 1; count of bases not matched to a gene: 2. Germline V gives CDR1 SGHDN, CDR2 FVKESK. The CDR3 has 14 amino acids. CDR3 nucleotides: TGTGCCAGCAGATACAGGGGGAACACCGGGGAGCTGTTTTTT. Amino acids: CASRYRGNTGELFF.

This rearrangement joins TRBV28 to TRBJ1-5; 8 nucleotides line up with TRBD1. The CDR3 has 16 residues. Germline CDR1 reads MDHEN; CDR2 reads SYDVKM. Trimming at V came to 3 bases and at J to 2 bases, leaving 6 bases not matched to a gene. The CDR3 coding sequence is TGTGCCAGCAGTTTCCCGACAGGGGTGGGCAATCAGCCCCAGCATTTT. Translated, it gives CASSFPTGVGNQPQHF.

The J gene is TRBJ1-1, the V gene TRBV6-4; no definite D call. V was cut by 5 bases and J by 3 bases, with 10 bases left in between. There are 13 residues in the CDR3. Germline CDR1 MRHNA, CDR2 SNTAGT. The CDR3 bases are TGTGCCAGCAGTAGCACAGTGGACACTGAAGCTTTCTTT. Encoded protein: CASSSTVDTEAFF.

This clone was observed a single time. This rearrangement joins TRBV11-2 to TRBJ1-4, with D possibly being TRBD1 (6 bases). This CDR3 contains 14 residues. Between the trimmed V and J ends, which lost 0 bases and 8 bases, there was a span of 10 bases. Germline V CDR1 and CDR2: SGHAT, FQNNGV. CDR3 in amino acids: CASSLDRGGEKLFF. As DNA, the CDR3 is TGTGCCAGCAGCTTAGACAGGGGAGGGGAAAAACTGTTTTTT. Supplemented by reference TRBV11-2 and TRBJ1-4, the full variable domain reads EAGVAQSPRYKIIEKRQSVAFWCNPISGHATLYWYQQILGQGPKLLIQFQNNGVVDDSQLPKDRFSAERLKGVDSTLKIQPAKLEDSAVYLCASSLDRGGEKLFFGSGTQLSVL.

The CDR3 protein is CASSLAGVSNEKLFF. CDR3 DNA sequence: TGTGCCAGCAGCTTAGCGGGCGTATCTAATGAAAAACTGTTTTTT. V and J are TRBV7-2 and TRBJ1-4; D ambiguous. V was pared by 0 bases and J by 3 bases, with 8 bases between. Germline V gene data show CDR1 as SGHTA and CDR2 as FQGNSA. This CDR3 is built from 15 residues.

The chain recombines TRBV6-5 with TRBJ1-4; D might be TRBD1 (6 bases). Germline V gives CDR1 MNHEY, CDR2 SVGAGI. V gave up 6 bases and J gave up 5 bases, with 13 bases separating them. This CDR3 is 14 amino acids long. CDR3 sequence (DNA): TGTGCCAGCAGCCGGGACAAAGGGAATGAAAAACTGTTTTTT. Translating it yields CASSRDKGNEKLFF.